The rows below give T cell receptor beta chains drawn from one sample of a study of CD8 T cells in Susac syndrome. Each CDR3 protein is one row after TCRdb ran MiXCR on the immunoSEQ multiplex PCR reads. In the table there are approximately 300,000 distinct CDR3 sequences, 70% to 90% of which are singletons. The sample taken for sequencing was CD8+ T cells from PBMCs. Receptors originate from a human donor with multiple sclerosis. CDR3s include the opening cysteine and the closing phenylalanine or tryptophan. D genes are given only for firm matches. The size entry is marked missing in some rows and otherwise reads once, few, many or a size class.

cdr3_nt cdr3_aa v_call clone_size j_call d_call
TGTGCCAGCAGTTACTCGGGCGTTGACACCGGGGAGCTGTTTTTT CASSYSGVDTGELFF TRBV6-2/TRBV6-3 . TRBJ2-2 .
TGTGCCAGCAGTTACATCTGGGCAGGTGCGAACACCGGGGAGCTGTTTTTT CASSYIWAGANTGELFF TRBV6-2/TRBV6-3 . TRBJ2-2 .
TGTGCCAGCAGCTATCGGGGGACGCGGACTAGCGGGAGCACCGGGGAGCTGTTTTTT CASSYRGTRTSGSTGELFF TRBV5-5 . TRBJ2-2 TRBD2
TGTGCCAGCAGTCTTCAGTTCGGGACAGAGAACACTGAAGCTTTCTTT CASSLQFGTENTEAFF TRBV27 . TRBJ1-1 TRBD1
TGCAGCGTTACCGCAGGGGTTCTGATATCTGGGGCCAACGTCCTGACTTTC CSVTAGVLISGANVLTF TRBV29-1 . TRBJ2-6 .
TGTGCCAGCAGGCCTACCACAGATACGCAGTATTTT CASRPTTDTQYF TRBV28 . TRBJ2-3 .
TGTGCCAGCAGTGACCAGGGGTTTACTGAAGCTTTCTTT CASSDQGFTEAFF TRBV2 . TRBJ1-1 .
TGTGCCAGCAGCCCGCTGGGGACAGAGATTACGGACAATGAGCAGTTCTTC CASSPLGTEITDNEQFF TRBV3-1 . TRBJ2-1 TRBD1
TGTGCCAGCAGCTTCCCCTGGGACGGTGGTGACAGCTCCTACGAGCAGTACTTC CASSFPWDGGDSSYEQYF TRBV11-2 . TRBJ2-7 .
TGTGCCAGCAGCCAGGACAGCCGCGCGAATTCACCCCTCCACTTT CASSQDSRANSPLHF TRBV5-6 . TRBJ1-6 .
TGTGCCAGCAGCGCCCGGCCCGGGACAGGGGACAGTTTCGCCACTGAAGCTTTCTTT CASSARPGTGDSFATEAFF TRBV9 . TRBJ1-1 TRBD1
TGTGCCAGCAGTTTGCGGGGGGAGGGAGCCAAAAACATTCAGTACTTC CASSLRGEGAKNIQYF TRBV28 . TRBJ2-4 TRBD2
TGTGCCAGCAGACGCCGGGGGGGCCGCTACGAGCAGTACTTC CASRRRGGRYEQYF TRBV28 . TRBJ2-7 TRBD2
TGTGCCAGCAGTCACCACAGGGAAGGGGTGGCTGAAGCTTTCTTT CASSHHREGVAEAFF TRBV6-2/TRBV6-3 . TRBJ1-1 .
TGTGCCAGCAGCCCATCCGGGGGGACTAGCGGGTTGAGCTCCTACAATGAGCAGTTCTTC CASSPSGGTSGLSSYNEQFF TRBV4-2 . TRBJ2-1 TRBD2
TGTGCCAGCAGTTTCTCCGGGCCTGGGGGTTTAGACACTGAAGCTTTCTTT CASSFSGPGGLDTEAFF TRBV28 . TRBJ1-1 .
TGTGCCACCACCGACCGGGAGGGTGAGCAGTACTTC CATTDREGEQYF TRBV24-1 . TRBJ2-7 TRBD2
TGTGCCAGCAGTCGGCGAAGGGCGGGAGGCGGTCAGGACAATGAGCAGTTCTTC CASSRRRAGGGQDNEQFF TRBV3-1 . TRBJ2-1 TRBD2
TGTGCCAGCAGCCCGGGCCTCGGGTTCCACGAGCAGTACTTC CASSPGLGFHEQYF TRBV6-1 . TRBJ2-7 .
TGTGCCAGCAGTCGACTAGGGGGAGCCCTCTACGAGCAGTACTTC CASSRLGGALYEQYF TRBV2 . TRBJ2-7 .
TGTGCCACCACCCTTAGCGGATTGAGCTCCTACAATGAGCAGTTCTTC CATTLSGLSSYNEQFF TRBV15 . TRBJ2-1 .
TGTGCCAGCAGCTTACTGGAAGGACGGCCCTCCTACGAGCAGTACTTC CASSLLEGRPSYEQYF TRBV7-9 . TRBJ2-7 .
TGTGCCAGCAGCTTAGTCCGCCTAGCGGTCTATGAGCAGTTCTTC CASSLVRLAVYEQFF TRBV11-2 . TRBJ2-1 TRBD2
TGCGGAATTCGCTCTGGAAACACCATATATTTT CGIRSGNTIYF TRBV30 . TRBJ1-3 .
TGCAGCGTAGGGACTAGCGAGGGAGGGACCGGGGAGCTGTTTTTT CSVGTSEGGTGELFF TRBV29-1 . TRBJ2-2 TRBD2
TGTGCCAGTAGTATGTCCGGGACTGAAGCTTTCTTT CASSMSGTEAFF TRBV19 . TRBJ1-1 .
TGTGCCAGCAGTGAAGGAACCCCACGAGGGACCCAGTACTTC CASSEGTPRGTQYF TRBV25-1 . TRBJ2-5 .
TGTGCCAGCAGCTTAACGACAGATAAGAACACTGAAGCTTTCTTT CASSLTTDKNTEAFF TRBV5-8 . TRBJ1-1 .
TGTGCCAGCAGCGTAGGACAGGGCGTGGATACGCAGTATTTT CASSVGQGVDTQYF TRBV9 once TRBJ2-3 TRBD1
TGCAGTGCTAGTAGAGGACAGGGGGGTCAAGAGACCCAGTACTTC CSASRGQGGQETQYF TRBV20-1 . TRBJ2-5 TRBD1
TGTGCCAGCACCACGGGACTAGCGGACTACAATGAGCAGTTCTTC CASTTGLADYNEQFF TRBV12-3/TRBV12-4 . TRBJ2-1 TRBD2
TGTGCCAGCAGCATGACTGGGACCGGGGAGCTGTTTTTT CASSMTGTGELFF TRBV5-4 . TRBJ2-2 .
TGCAGCGTTGATGTGGGAAACAATGAGCAGTTCTTC CSVDVGNNEQFF TRBV29-1 once TRBJ2-1 .
TGTGCCAGCAGCCCGACCGCGCTGTCTGGGGCCAACGTCCTGACTTTC CASSPTALSGANVLTF TRBV5-4 . TRBJ2-6 .
TGTGCCAGCAGCGGAGGGGGCCCCGGGGAGCTGTTTTTT CASSGGGPGELFF TRBV9 . TRBJ2-2 TRBD1
TGTGCCATCAGTGCCACCGGGGATCAAAGTGGACAGCCCCAGCATTTT CAISATGDQSGQPQHF TRBV10-3 . TRBJ1-5 .
TGCGCCAGCAGCCAAGACACCTCCGTTTACAATGAGCAGTTCTTC CASSQDTSVYNEQFF TRBV4-3 . TRBJ2-1 .
TGCGCCAGCAGCCAAGAACGGGTTACCTACGAGCAGTACTTC CASSQERVTYEQYF TRBV4-3 few TRBJ2-7 .
TGCAGTGCTAGAGACCTACTGGATACCGGGACAGGGGGCCATGCCACTCAGCCCCAGCATTTT CSARDLLDTGTGGHATQPQHF TRBV20-1 . TRBJ1-5 TRBD1
TGTGCCAGCAGCGTAGCGGGAGTCAATGAGCAGTTCTTC CASSVAGVNEQFF TRBV6-5 . TRBJ2-1 TRBD2
TGTGCCAGCAGGCAAACTAGCGGGGGTTACAATGAGCAGTTCTTC CASRQTSGGYNEQFF TRBV28 . TRBJ2-1 TRBD2
TGTGCCAGCAGTGAAGGGGACAGCAATCAGCCCCAGCATTTT CASSEGDSNQPQHF TRBV2 once TRBJ1-5 .
TGTGCCAGCAGGACAGGGGATCCAGATACGCAGTATTTT CASRTGDPDTQYF TRBV7-9 . TRBJ2-3 TRBD1
TGTGCCAGCACCCCCCTCCGGGACAGATTTACTGGGGCCAACGTCCTGACTTTC CASTPLRDRFTGANVLTF TRBV28 once TRBJ2-6 TRBD1
TGTGCCAGCAGCCCGCACGGAGGGGGCACGGGTGGGGCCAACGTCCTGACTTTC CASSPHGGGTGGANVLTF TRBV6-1 . TRBJ2-6 .
TGTGCCAGCAGCGGTCTAGCGGAGGGTGGCTACGAGCAGTACTTC CASSGLAEGGYEQYF TRBV9 . TRBJ2-7 TRBD2
TGTGCCAGTAGGGGGCCTTCTTTCGGAGAACTGTTTTTT CASRGPSFGELFF TRBV19 . TRBJ1-4 .
TGTGCCAGCAGCGTAGTCCCCGGTGACGAGCAGTACTTC CASSVVPGDEQYF TRBV9 . TRBJ2-7 .
TGCGCCAGCAGCTTCGGCGGGGGGGCCCAATACGAGCAGTACTTC CASSFGGGAQYEQYF TRBV5-1 once TRBJ2-7 TRBD2